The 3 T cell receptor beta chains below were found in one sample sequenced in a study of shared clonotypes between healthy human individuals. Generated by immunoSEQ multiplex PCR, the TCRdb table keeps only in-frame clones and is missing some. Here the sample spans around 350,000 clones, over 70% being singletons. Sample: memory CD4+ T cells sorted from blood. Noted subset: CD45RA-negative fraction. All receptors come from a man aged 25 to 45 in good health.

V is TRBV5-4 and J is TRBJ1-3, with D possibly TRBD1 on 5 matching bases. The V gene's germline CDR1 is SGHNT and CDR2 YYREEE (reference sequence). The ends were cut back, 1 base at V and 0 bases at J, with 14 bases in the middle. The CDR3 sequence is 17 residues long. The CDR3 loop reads CASSLRLGPDSGNTIYF. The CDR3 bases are TGTGCCAGCAGCTTGAGGTTGGGGCCAGACTCTGGAAACACCATATATTTT. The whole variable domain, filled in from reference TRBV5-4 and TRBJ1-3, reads ETGVTQSPTHLIKTRGQQVTLRCSSQSGHNTVSWYQQALGQGPQFIFQYYREEENGRGNFPPRFSGLQFPNYSSELNVNALELDDSALYLCASSLRLGPDSGNTIYFGEGSWLTVV.

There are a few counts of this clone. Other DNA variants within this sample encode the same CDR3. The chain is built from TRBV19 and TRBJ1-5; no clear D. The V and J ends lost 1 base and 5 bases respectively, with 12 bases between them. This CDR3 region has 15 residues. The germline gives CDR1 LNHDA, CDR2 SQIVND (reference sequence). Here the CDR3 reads CASSIVRGWDQPQHF. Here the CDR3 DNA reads TGTGCCAGTAGTATAGTTCGAGGGTGGGATCAGCCCCAGCATTTT.

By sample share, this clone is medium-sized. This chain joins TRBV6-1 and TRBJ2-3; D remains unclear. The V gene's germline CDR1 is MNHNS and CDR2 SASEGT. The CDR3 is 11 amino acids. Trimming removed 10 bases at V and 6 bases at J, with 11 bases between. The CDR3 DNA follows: TGTGCCACGAGCCCGATGGATACGCAGTATTTT. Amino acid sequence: CATSPMDTQYF.